This T cell receptor beta chain was recorded in a study of T cell responses to AZD1222 COVID-19 vaccine. General study results and limits: Nearly half of unique spike-specific TCRs reportedly avoided B.1.351 and B.1.1.7 mutated regions. At baseline, just five to seven AZD1222 recipients tested seropositive. The donors showed a predominance of white British ancestry and of females, with possible underestimation of clonal diversity. No day 14 peak samples; only post-peak repertoires were characterized.

Sequencing was performed with immunoSEQ multiplex PCR; in TCRdb, only in-frame clones are kept and a portion is missing. The profile shows 150,000 or so clones, less than 90% of them singletons. CDR3 length: 14 amino acids. Trimming took off 5 bases at V and 0 bases at J, with 10 bases between the two ends. Germline CDR1 reads SGHTA; CDR2 reads FQGNSA. As to this clone: As yet, its antigen is unknown.

This material consisted of peripheral blood, taken on day 0 of AZD1222 vaccination. The clonotype comes from an adult in good health. V gene TRBV7-2 combines with J gene TRBJ1-1; perhaps TRBD1 as D (5 bases). CDR3 sequence (DNA): TGTGCCAGCAGCAGGGACGTTCTGAACACTGAAGCTTTCTTT. Its translation is CASSRDVLNTEAFF.